This paragraph covers one T cell receptor beta chain sequence. These data are taken from a study of blood T cell repertoires in COVID-19. Across the study: Samples came from the United States, Italy and Spain, spanning acute and convalescent COVID-19. The cDNA or gDNA used as material had been derived from T cells, B-cell-depleted T cells, or PBMCs.

With V trimmed by 0 bases and J by 9 bases, 11 bases remained unmatched. The germline CDR1 and CDR2 sequences are MRHNA and SNTAGT. The CDR3 has 19 amino acids. In the authors' methods: From reference gene primer amplification, estimates of nucleated cell counts were derived. Using immunoSEQ multiplex PCR, the repertoire was profiled, and TCRdb retains in-frame clones only, with some absent. V and J calls and clone size follow that table, whereas D and trimming were derived from the DNA. The table has approximately 35,000 clones, 70% to 90% seen once. The sequence derives from a man aged 60 to 69 with active COVID-19. This chain links TRBV6-4 with TRBJ2-1; 16 bases are shared with TRBD2. The sample taken for sequencing was peripheral blood. The CDR3 DNA reads as TGTGCCAGCAGTGACTCGGGACTAGCGGGAGGGCAGGGGCTCAGTGAGCAGTTCTTC. It is translated as CASSDSGLAGGQGLSEQFF.